The 6 T cell receptor beta chains reported below all come from one sample, sequenced in a study of blood T cells in healthy people across ages. A second PCR, run for 7 to 11 cycles, used a sample-barcoded 5' primer plus a J-beta primer mix. TCRdb used MiXCR to reprocess the 5' RACE reads, holding one entry per CDR3 protein. The sample lists about 1,400,000 distinct CDR3 sequences, approximately 63% occurring once. Source material: blood. The receptors stem from a man younger than 30 in good health.

This clonotype has a handful of counts. The chain carries TRBV29-1 and TRBJ1-5, with TRBD1 matching over 7 bases. Germline values: CDR1 SQVTM, CDR2 ANQGSEA. This CDR3 contains 12 residues. Trimming cost V 4 bases and J 7 bases; bases outside gene matches: 4. The CDR3, as DNA: TGCAGCGTTGGAGACAGGGAACAGCCCCAGCATTTT. It specifies CSVGDREQPQHF.

The chain is built from TRBV29-1 and TRBJ2-7; perhaps TRBD1 as D (6 bases). The germline V gene has CDR1 SQVTM and CDR2 ANQGSEA. With 6 bases removed from V and 1 base from J, the gap between germline ends came to 16 bases. The CDR3 loop spans 14 amino acids. The CDR3 loop is CSVGASLASYEQYF. In nucleotides, the CDR3 is TGCAGCGTGGGGGCCTCGCTCGCTTCCTACGAGCAGTACTTC.

This clonotype has just a few counts. CDR3 in amino acids: CASSPLGGTTPTIHNEQFF. DNA of the CDR3: TGCGCCAGCAGCCCCCTCGGCGGTACTACGCCAACCATTCACAATGAGCAGTTCTTC. This chain uses TRBV5-1 with TRBJ2-1; D remains ambiguous. Per the germline V gene, CDR1 is SGHRS and CDR2 is YFSETQ. The CDR3 totals 19 residues. Trimming removed 4 bases from V and 5 bases from J, with 28 bases in between.

This chain connects TRBV4-3 to TRBJ2-5; D is uncertain. The CDR3 totals 13 residues. Germline CDR1 LGHNA, CDR2 YSLEER. Trimming removed 2 bases at V and 5 bases at J, with 9 bases between. The CDR3 loop reads CASSQSHLETQYF. DNA of the CDR3: TGCGCCAGCAGCCAAAGTCATTTGGAGACCCAGTACTTC.

The genes are TRBV5-1 and TRBJ2-7; D is perhaps TRBD1 (5 bases). Matching the DNA end better, TRBJ2-5 makes the J call doubtful. The germline V gene encodes CDR1 SGHRS and CDR2 YFSETQ. The CDR3 runs 14 residues. Written as DNA, the CDR3 is TGCGCCAGCAGCTTGCTCACAGGTGAAGAGACCCAGTACTTC. Amino acid sequence: CASSLLTGEETQYF.

The chain links TRBV7-9 to TRBJ2-1; unclear D gene. The V and J ends lost 5 bases and 4 bases respectively, with 12 bases between them. CDR1 and CDR2 from the germline V gene are SEHNR and FQNEAQ (reference sequence). This CDR3 spans 14 amino acids. The CDR3 DNA sequence: TGTGCCAGCAGCCCCGCACTCAGTTACAATGAGCAGTTCTTC. It translates to CASSPALSYNEQFF. Filled out from reference TRBV7-9 and TRBJ2-1, the complete variable domain reads DTGVSQNPRHKITKRGQNVTFRCDPISEHNRLYWYRQTLGQGPEFLTYFQNEAQLEKSRLLSDRFSAERPKGSFSTLEIQRTEQGDSAMYLCASSPALSYNEQFFGPGTRLTVL.